The present TCR beta chain was sequenced within a study of vaccination effects on CD4 cells after COVID-19. Study results and limitations: Healthy vaccinees' vaccine-induced clones included only 1 of 255 that recognized common cold coronaviruses.

Within the ViraFEST assay, antigen-specific CD4+ T cells underwent expansion with viral peptide pools prior to sequencing. Investigators separated out CD4+ T cells once around eleven days of culture had passed. Having tested negative for nucleocapsid antibodies, the vaccine recipients showed no prior SARS-CoV-2 infection. Looked up from germline, CDR1 is MNHEY and CDR2 is SMNVEV (reference sequence). The CDR3 is 14 residues long. V lost 2 bases and J 3 bases, leaving 8 bases between the germline ends. Notes on this clone: The antigen remains unidentified.

TCRdb keeps only in-frame clones here, not all; method: immunoSEQ multiplex PCR. Counted here are 67,000 or so clones, approximately 72% occurring once; the ten biggest clones make up 4%. The chain joins TRBV27 to TRBJ1-3; D is perhaps TRBD1 (5 bases). The sample consisted of CD4+ T cells from PBMCs cultured with HCoV-OC43 spike peptides, taken before COVID-19 vaccination. Subset defined: HCoV-OC43 spike overlapping peptide pool stimulation. This TCR came from a human donor who received a COVID-19 vaccine. The CDR3 sequence is CASSLKGYGNTIYF. The CDR3 DNA sequence: TGTGCCAGCAGTTTAAAGGGGTATGGAAACACCATATATTTT.